Following are 8 T cell receptor beta chains from one sample sequenced in a study of early T cells in non-severe SARS-CoV-2 infection. From the 5' RACE reads, TCRdb called clonotypes with MiXCR, one entry per CDR3 protein. The sample yields more than 85,000 distinct CDR3 sequences, about an eighth seen once. What was sequenced was whole blood. These receptor sequences come from an adult who was a healthcare worker with PCR-confirmed SARS-CoV-2 infection or an uninfected control (not recorded which).

The sample holds a few counts of this clonotype. The rearrangement uses TRBV4-1 and TRBJ1-1; the match to TRBD1 covers 7 bases. The CDR3 is 15 residues long. Germline loops: CDR1 MGHRA, CDR2 YSYEKL. Trimming cost V 0 bases and J 1 base; bases outside gene matches: 2. CDR3 nucleotides: TGCGCCAGCAGCCAAGATCCAGGGGGGAACACTGAAGCTTTCTTT. Amino acids: CASSQDPGGNTEAFF.

The chain links TRBV9 to TRBJ1-3, with TRBD1 as a possible D gene (6 bases). V lost 7 bases and J lost 2, with 10 bases in between. The CDR3 sequence is 13 residues long. Germline CDR1 is SGDLS and CDR2 is YYNGEE. CDR3 coding DNA: TGTGCCAGCTGCGCAGGGGCTGGAAACACCATATATTTT. Translated, it gives CASCAGAGNTIYF.

CDR3 in amino acids: CASSLGEAGGTDTQYF. The CDR3 DNA reads as TGTGCCAGCAGCTTAGGAGAGGCTGGGGGGACAGATACGCAGTATTTT. The chain couples TRBV7-6 to TRBJ2-3; D possibly corresponds to TRBD2 (6 bases). CDR1 and CDR2 (germline): SGHVS, FNYEAQ. V shed 1 base and J shed 3 bases, with 14 bases lying between them. This CDR3 has 16 residues.

This clonotype has at least ten counts. The chain uses TRBV29-1 and TRBJ2-7; possible D gene TRBD2, 6 bases. Germline CDR1 and CDR2: SQVTM and ANQGSEA. This CDR3 region has 12 residues. Deletions cut 7 bases from V and 7 bases from J, with 17 bases between. The CDR3 here is CSGGLSYGEQYF. CDR3 sequence (DNA): TGCAGCGGGGGACTCTCCTATGGGGAGCAGTACTTC.

V usage is TRBV29-1 and J usage is TRBJ2-3, with TRBD1 matching over 8 bases. The CDR3 is 13 amino acids. The germline V gene has CDR1 SQVTM and CDR2 ANQGSEA. The ends lost 7 bases at V and 2 bases at J; junction bases unmatched: 5. This CDR3 is CSGSQGDTDTQYF. CDR3 bases: TGCAGCGGTTCACAGGGGGACACAGATACGCAGTATTTT.

At least ten counts were recorded for this clonotype. The chain links TRBV7-2 to TRBJ2-6; D might be TRBD1 (5 bases). Trimming pared 3 bases from V and 2 bases from J, leaving 8 bases between. The CDR3 is 15 amino acids. Germline-derived CDR1 and CDR2 are SGHTA and FQGNSA. Here the CDR3 reads CASSFQGAGANVLTF. CDR3 coding DNA: TGTGCCAGCAGCTTTCAGGGTGCTGGGGCCAACGTCCTGACTTTC. Filled out from reference TRBV7-2 and TRBJ2-6, the complete variable domain reads GAGVSQSPSNKVTEKGKDVELRCDPISGHTALYWYRQSLGQGLEFLIYFQGNSAPDKSGLPSDRFSAERTGGSVSTLTIQRTQQEDSAVYLCASSFQGAGANVLTFGAGSRLTVL.

This clonotype was recorded many times. The V gene is TRBV11-2, the J gene TRBJ2-7; 10 bases fit TRBD2. V shed 5 bases, J shed 9 bases, and the junction held 19 bases outside the gene matches. The length of the CDR3 is 17 residues. Germline CDR1 reads SGHAT; CDR2 reads FQNNGV. CDR3 loop: CASSRSFYLAGGPSQYF. Here the CDR3 DNA reads TGTGCCAGCAGCCGATCGTTTTATTTAGCGGGAGGCCCATCGCAGTACTTC.

The table lists this clonotype with a few counts. The chain joins TRBV14 to TRBJ2-2; D may be TRBD2 (6 bases). V was cut by 4 bases and J by 6 bases, with 12 bases left in between. Germline CDR1 is SGHDN and CDR2 is FVKESK. The CDR3 sequence is 14 residues long. The CDR3 nucleotides are TGTGCCAGCAGCCTCGGAGGGTACCCCGGGGAGCTGTTTTTT. It yields the protein CASSLGGYPGELFF.